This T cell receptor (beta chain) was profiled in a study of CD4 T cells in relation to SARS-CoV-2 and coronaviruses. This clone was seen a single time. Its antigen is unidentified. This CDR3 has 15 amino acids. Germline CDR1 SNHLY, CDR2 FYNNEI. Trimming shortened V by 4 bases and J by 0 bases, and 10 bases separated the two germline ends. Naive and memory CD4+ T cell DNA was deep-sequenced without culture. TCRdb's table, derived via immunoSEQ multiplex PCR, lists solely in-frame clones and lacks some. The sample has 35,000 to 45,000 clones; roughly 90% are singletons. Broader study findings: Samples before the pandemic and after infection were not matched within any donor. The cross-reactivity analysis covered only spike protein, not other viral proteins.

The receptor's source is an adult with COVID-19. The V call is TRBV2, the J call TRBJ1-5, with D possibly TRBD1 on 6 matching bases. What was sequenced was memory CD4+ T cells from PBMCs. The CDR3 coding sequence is TGTGCCAGCAGTGGGGCAGGGGATAGCAATCAGCCCCAGCATTTT. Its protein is CASSGAGDSNQPQHF.